The 22 T cell receptor beta chains below all came from one sample that was sequenced in a study of immune cell composition in non-small cell lung cancer. The normal lung sample lay at least 3 cm, and maximally far, from the tumour. Sequencing was performed with immunoSEQ multiplex PCR; in TCRdb, only in-frame clones are kept and a portion is missing. Among around 9,000 clones listed, roughly 77% were seen once. Specimen: non-adjacent lung tissue. Receptors were obtained from a human donor with non-small cell lung cancer.

The genes are TRBV19 and TRBJ1-2, with D unresolved. Deletions cut 7 bases from V and 3 bases from J, with 12 bases between. CDR3 length: 13 residues. CDR1 is LNHDA, CDR2 SQIVND, per germline (reference sequence). The CDR3 loop is CASTLRVHYGYTF. The CDR3 coding sequence is TGTGCCAGTACTCTACGGGTTCACTATGGCTACACCTTC.

The J gene is TRBJ1-5, the V gene TRBV5-1; D gene unclear. The CDR3 extends over 13 amino acids. V dropped 0 bases and J dropped 7 bases, with 8 bases sitting between them. Per germline, CDR1 SGHRS and CDR2 YFSETQ. CDR3 DNA: TGCGCCAGCAGCTTGGAGGGCCTACAGCCCCAGCATTTT. It is translated as CASSLEGLQPQHF.

The chain joins TRBV4-1 to TRBJ2-3, with no clear D. Germline values: CDR1 MGHRA, CDR2 YSYEKL. V lost 4 bases and J 1 base, leaving 6 bases between the germline ends. The length of the CDR3 is 13 residues. CDR3 loop: CASSLAGTDTQYF. The CDR3 nucleotides read TGCGCCAGCAGCCTCGCGGGCACAGATACGCAGTATTTT.

This sequence joins TRBV27 and TRBJ2-7, with D perhaps TRBD2 (6 bases). The CDR3 spans 15 residues. Germline V gene data show CDR1 as MNHEY and CDR2 as SMNVEV (reference sequence). V was clipped by 2 bases and J by 2 bases, with 13 bases between them. The CDR3 sequence is CASSLIGTEAYEQYF. DNA for the CDR3: TGTGCCAGCAGTTTAATAGGGACTGAAGCCTACGAGCAGTACTTC.

V usage is TRBV7-2 and J usage is TRBJ2-3; 8 nucleotides agree with TRBD2. Germline CDR1 reads SGHTA; CDR2 reads FQGNSA. Trimming took 4 bases from V and 2 from J; bases not matched to a gene: 5. This CDR3 is built from 15 residues. The CDR3 bases are TGTGCCAGCAGCTCCAGCGGGAGAGACACAGATACGCAGTATTTT. Protein: CASSSSGRDTDTQYF. The entire variable domain, with the rest obtained from reference TRBV7-2 and TRBJ2-3, is as follows: GAGVSQSPSNKVTEKGKDVELRCDPISGHTALYWYRQSLGQGLEFLIYFQGNSAPDKSGLPSDRFSAERTGGSVSTLTIQRTQQEDSAVYLCASSSSGRDTDTQYFGPGTRLTVL.

This clone was seen more than once but under ten times. The chain couples TRBV27 to TRBJ1-1; 10 bases are shared with TRBD1. Looked up from germline, CDR1 is MNHEY and CDR2 is SMNVEV (reference sequence). This CDR3 region has 14 residues. Trimming removed 5 bases from V and 6 bases from J; junction bases left unmatched: 6. Here the CDR3 reads CASSLGQGSAEAFF. The CDR3 coding sequence is TGTGCCAGCAGTCTGGGACAGGGGTCCGCTGAAGCTTTCTTT.

This clone was recorded a few times. V is TRBV4-2 and J is TRBJ1-1; D unclear. The ends were cut back, 3 bases at V and 0 bases at J, with 8 bases in the middle. Looked up from germline, CDR1 is LGHNA and CDR2 is YNFKEQ. The CDR3 length is 14 residues. The CDR3 region has the DNA TGTGCCAGCAGCCAGGGAACCGTGAACACTGAAGCTTTCTTT. Translating it yields CASSQGTVNTEAFF.

Only one count was recorded for this clone. This chain links TRBV11-2 with TRBJ1-1; the D is unclear. CDR1 and CDR2 (germline): SGHAT, FQNNGV. The CDR3 is 14 amino acids. The V end lost 5 bases, the J end lost 5 bases, and 15 bases lay between the germline ends. For the CDR3, the DNA is TGTGCCAGCAGCGATCTCAGGTTTGGAACTGAAGCTTTCTTT. It specifies CASSDLRFGTEAFF.

The chain links TRBV6-5 to TRBJ1-2; D is undetermined. This CDR3 has 13 amino acids. Germline CDR1 reads MNHEY; CDR2 reads SVGAGI. The V end was cut by 2 bases, the J end by 8 bases, with 12 bases between. The CDR3 is CASSYEGLKGYTF. The CDR3 nucleotides are TGTGCCAGCAGTTACGAAGGGCTGAAGGGCTACACCTTC.

J is TRBJ2-3 and V is TRBV7-9; 11 positions match TRBD2. V trimming: 7 bases; J trimming: 4 bases; junction bases outside the gene matches: 10. The CDR3 sequence is 16 residues long. The V gene's germline CDR1 is SEHNR and CDR2 FQNEAQ (reference sequence). The CDR3 region has the DNA TGTGCCAGCATGGGACTAGCGGTTCTAAATTCAGATACGCAGTATTTT. Its translation is CASMGLAVLNSDTQYF.

The V call is TRBV6-1, the J call TRBJ1-2; TRBD1 might be the D (5 bases). CDR1 is MNHNS and CDR2 is SASEGT in the germline V gene. The CDR3 sequence is 14 residues long. With 3 bases removed from V and 2 bases from J, the gap between germline ends came to 10 bases. CDR3: CASSDAGRNYGYTF. The DNA of the CDR3 is TGTGCCAGCAGTGATGCGGGACGCAACTATGGCTACACCTTC.

This chain's CDR3 is CASSGGSWADTQYF. CDR3 nucleotide sequence: TGTGCCAGCAGCGGCGGGAGTTGGGCAGATACGCAGTATTTT. The gene calls are TRBV9 and TRBJ2-3, with 7 bases that match TRBD2. Germline CDR1 is SGDLS and CDR2 is YYNGEE. V dropped 3 bases and J dropped 4; count of bases not matched to a gene: 5. The CDR3 runs 14 residues. Full variable domain (outside the CDR3, taken from reference TRBV9 and TRBJ2-3): DSGVTQTPKHLITATGQRVTLRCSPRSGDLSVYWYQQSLDQGLQFLIQYYNGEERAKGNILERFSAQQFPDLHSELNLSSLELGDSALYFCASSGGSWADTQYFGPGTRLTVL.

The CDR3 loop reads CAWSTSGQIFEKLFF. The DNA for the CDR3 is TGTGCCTGGAGTACGTCGGGACAGATTTTTGAAAAACTGTTTTTT. The chain is built from TRBV30 and TRBJ1-4; 7 bases match TRBD1. Trimming at V came to 2 bases and at J to 7 bases, leaving 10 bases not matched to a gene. CDR1 and CDR2 (germline): GTSNPN, SVGIG (reference sequence). The CDR3 totals 15 residues.

The J gene is TRBJ2-5, the V gene TRBV18; TRBD2 aligns across 7 bases. CDR3 length equals 15 residues. Trimming cost V 0 bases and J 5 bases; bases outside gene matches: 6. Germline-derived CDR1 and CDR2 are KGHSH and LQKENI. In nucleotides, the CDR3 is TGTGCCAGCTCACCACCGATTAGGGGAGGGGAGACCCAGTACTTC. It encodes CASSPPIRGGETQYF.

This rearrangement joins TRBV19 to TRBJ2-2; TRBD1 is a possible D gene (6 bases). CDR3 length equals 15 residues. Trimming removed 7 bases from V and 4 bases from J, with 16 bases in between. The germline V gene has CDR1 LNHDA and CDR2 SQIVND (reference sequence). Here the CDR3 reads CASNRQATATGELFF. Here the CDR3 DNA reads TGTGCCAGTAATAGACAGGCAACGGCCACCGGGGAGCTGTTTTTT.

The chain recombines TRBV30 with TRBJ2-7, with TRBD2 matching 13 bases. CDR3 length: 17 residues. The germline V gene encodes CDR1 GTSNPN and CDR2 SVGIG (reference sequence). The junction had 7 bases not matched to a gene; V was cut back by 0 bases and J by 2 bases. This CDR3 reads CAWSVLTSGGAAYEQYF. The CDR3 bases are TGTGCCTGGAGTGTACTTACTAGCGGGGGGGCAGCCTACGAGCAGTACTTC. Using reference TRBV30 and TRBJ2-7 for the parts outside the CDR3, the full variable domain is SQTIHQWPATLVQPVGSPLSLECTVEGTSNPNLYWYRQAAGRGLQLLFYSVGIGQISSEVPQNLSASRPQDRQFILSSKKLLLSDSGFYLCAWSVLTSGGAAYEQYFGPGTRLTVT.

This chain links TRBV9 with TRBJ2-7, with 13 positions matching TRBD2. Germline V lookup: CDR1 SGDLS, CDR2 YYNGEE. The CDR3 totals 15 residues. Germline trimming cut 3 bases from V and 4 bases from J; bases unmatched to any gene: 4. CDR3 in amino acids: CASSAGLAGTYEQYF. The CDR3 DNA sequence: TGTGCCAGCAGCGCGGGACTAGCGGGGACTTACGAGCAGTACTTC. Supplemented by reference TRBV9 and TRBJ2-7, the full variable domain reads DSGVTQTPKHLITATGQRVTLRCSPRSGDLSVYWYQQSLDQGLQFLIQYYNGEERAKGNILERFSAQQFPDLHSELNLSSLELGDSALYFCASSAGLAGTYEQYFGPGTRLTVT.

This clone appeared a single time. The gene calls are TRBV19 and TRBJ2-5, with a tentative D call TRBD2 (6 bases). Germline V gene data show CDR1 as LNHDA and CDR2 as SQIVND (reference sequence). V was clipped by 4 bases and J by 5 bases, with 11 bases between them. The CDR3 runs to 13 residues. This CDR3 reads CASSKAGFETQYF. The CDR3 DNA reads TGTGCCAGTAGTAAGGCGGGGTTCGAGACCCAGTACTTC.

This clone was found a few times. This sequence joins TRBV6-1 and TRBJ1-5; a weak D match, TRBD1 (6 bases). The germline gives CDR1 MNHNS, CDR2 SASEGT. The CDR3 has 14 residues. Trimming pared 8 bases from V and 4 bases from J, leaving 15 bases between. CDR3 in DNA: TGTGCCAGCCTGAACCGGGACACAAATCAGCCCCAGCATTTT. It translates to CASLNRDTNQPQHF.

This clone was seen once. The chain recombines TRBV11-2 with TRBJ2-2; D ambiguous. CDR1 is SGHAT and CDR2 is FQNNGV in the germline V gene. The CDR3 runs to 15 residues. Trimming pared 8 bases from V and 0 bases from J, leaving 13 bases between. The CDR3 loop is CASAPRTTNTGELFF. The CDR3 nucleotides read TGTGCCAGCGCTCCGCGGACCACGAACACCGGGGAGCTGTTTTTT.

The chain employs TRBV18 and TRBJ2-7, with D possibly being TRBD1 or TRBD2 (6 bases each). Germline CDR1 KGHSH, CDR2 LQKENI. Deletions cut 3 bases from V and 6 bases from J, with 12 bases between. The CDR3 totals 13 residues. CDR3: CASSPGGETEQYF. The CDR3 DNA sequence: TGTGCCAGCTCACCGGGGGGCGAGACCGAGCAGTACTTC. The variable domain in full, with the rest retrieved from reference TRBV18 and TRBJ2-7, is NAGVMQNPRHLVRRRGQEARLRCSPMKGHSHVYWYRQLPEEGLKFMVYLQKENIIDESGMPKERFSAEFPKEGPSILRIQQVVRGDSAAYFCASSPGGETEQYFGPGTRLTVT.

For this clone: The junction differs from germline at one of its ends, possibly a read error. The chain carries TRBV4-2 and TRBJ1-1, with a tentative D call TRBD1 (6 bases). This CDR3 spans 15 amino acids. Germline CDR1 is LGHNA and CDR2 is YNFKEQ. CDR3 nucleotide sequence: TGTGCCAGCAGCCAAGATAGAGGGGGGGTCACGACTAAAGCTTTC. Its translation is CASSQDRGGVTTKAF.